Listed below are T cell receptor beta chains from one sample, sequenced in a study of cytotoxic CD8 clonotypes in ibrutinib-treated CLL. The method was immunoSEQ multiplex PCR; TCRdb's version includes in-frame clones alone and lacks a portion of them. The sample has more than 60,000 clones, 75% to 90% seen once; the top ten hold more than 35%. The sequencing used PBMCs, collected after 24 months of ibrutinib treatment. Receptor source: a human donor with chronic lymphocytic leukemia. The CDR3 runs from the conserved cysteine through the conserved F or W. The D gene is left open where the match is weak. Clone size, where shown, is once, few, many, or a class for clones that have expanded.

j_call | clone_size | d_call | v_call | cdr3_nt | cdr3_aa
TRBJ2-7 | - | TRBD2 | TRBV4-1 | TGCGCCAGCAGCCAAGATCTAGCGGATCTTACCTACGAGCAGTACTTC | CASSQDLADLTYEQYF
TRBJ2-7 | - | - | TRBV30 | TGTGCCTGGAGCGAGGGCATGTCCTACGAGCAGTACTTC | CAWSEGMSYEQYF
TRBJ2-2 | - | TRBD2 | TRBV27 | TGTGCCAGCAGTTTTAGGCCCGGGGGGAGTCGGACCGGGGAGCTGTTTTTT | CASSFRPGGSRTGELFF
TRBJ2-1 | few | TRBD1 | TRBV7-9 | TGTGCCAGCAGCCCAGACCAGGGGGCGGACAATGAGCAGTTCTTC | CASSPDQGADNEQFF
TRBJ1-5 | - | - | TRBV19 | TGTGCCAGTAGTATTATGGGGGGGCAAGGCAATCAGCCCCAGCATTTT | CASSIMGGQGNQPQHF
TRBJ2-1 | - | - | TRBV7-9 | TGTGCCAGCAGCTCCCCCGGTCGGCCGATTCAGTTCTTC | CASSSPGRPIQFF
TRBJ2-6 | few | TRBD1 | TRBV19 | TGTGCCAGTAGAAATTCCGGGACAGTGACTTTC | CASRNSGTVTF
TRBJ2-2 | - | TRBD2 | TRBV4-1 | TGCGCCAGCAGCCAAGATAGCGGGTCGGATTACACCGGGGAGCTGTTTTTT | CASSQDSGSDYTGELFF
TRBJ1-5 | - | - | TRBV6-5 | TGTGCCAGCAGTACCCAGGGTCCAGTCTATCAGCCCCAGCATTTT | CASSTQGPVYQPQHF
TRBJ2-1 | - | - | TRBV6-5 | TGTGCCAGCCGTAACCCTTACAATGAGCAGTTCTTC | CASRNPYNEQFF
TRBJ2-7 | - | - | TRBV5-1 | TGCGCCAGCAGCTCCTCGAGGCCCTCCTACGAGCAGTACTTC | CASSSSRPSYEQYF
TRBJ2-1 | - | - | TRBV10-3 | TGTGCCATCAGTGAGTCGGTGTTCTCCTACAATGAGCAGTTCTTC | CAISESVFSYNEQFF
TRBJ2-7 | - | - | TRBV9 | TGTGCCAGCAGCCTCGGATTAGTGGGAGGTCTGAACGAGCAGTACTTC | CASSLGLVGGLNEQYF